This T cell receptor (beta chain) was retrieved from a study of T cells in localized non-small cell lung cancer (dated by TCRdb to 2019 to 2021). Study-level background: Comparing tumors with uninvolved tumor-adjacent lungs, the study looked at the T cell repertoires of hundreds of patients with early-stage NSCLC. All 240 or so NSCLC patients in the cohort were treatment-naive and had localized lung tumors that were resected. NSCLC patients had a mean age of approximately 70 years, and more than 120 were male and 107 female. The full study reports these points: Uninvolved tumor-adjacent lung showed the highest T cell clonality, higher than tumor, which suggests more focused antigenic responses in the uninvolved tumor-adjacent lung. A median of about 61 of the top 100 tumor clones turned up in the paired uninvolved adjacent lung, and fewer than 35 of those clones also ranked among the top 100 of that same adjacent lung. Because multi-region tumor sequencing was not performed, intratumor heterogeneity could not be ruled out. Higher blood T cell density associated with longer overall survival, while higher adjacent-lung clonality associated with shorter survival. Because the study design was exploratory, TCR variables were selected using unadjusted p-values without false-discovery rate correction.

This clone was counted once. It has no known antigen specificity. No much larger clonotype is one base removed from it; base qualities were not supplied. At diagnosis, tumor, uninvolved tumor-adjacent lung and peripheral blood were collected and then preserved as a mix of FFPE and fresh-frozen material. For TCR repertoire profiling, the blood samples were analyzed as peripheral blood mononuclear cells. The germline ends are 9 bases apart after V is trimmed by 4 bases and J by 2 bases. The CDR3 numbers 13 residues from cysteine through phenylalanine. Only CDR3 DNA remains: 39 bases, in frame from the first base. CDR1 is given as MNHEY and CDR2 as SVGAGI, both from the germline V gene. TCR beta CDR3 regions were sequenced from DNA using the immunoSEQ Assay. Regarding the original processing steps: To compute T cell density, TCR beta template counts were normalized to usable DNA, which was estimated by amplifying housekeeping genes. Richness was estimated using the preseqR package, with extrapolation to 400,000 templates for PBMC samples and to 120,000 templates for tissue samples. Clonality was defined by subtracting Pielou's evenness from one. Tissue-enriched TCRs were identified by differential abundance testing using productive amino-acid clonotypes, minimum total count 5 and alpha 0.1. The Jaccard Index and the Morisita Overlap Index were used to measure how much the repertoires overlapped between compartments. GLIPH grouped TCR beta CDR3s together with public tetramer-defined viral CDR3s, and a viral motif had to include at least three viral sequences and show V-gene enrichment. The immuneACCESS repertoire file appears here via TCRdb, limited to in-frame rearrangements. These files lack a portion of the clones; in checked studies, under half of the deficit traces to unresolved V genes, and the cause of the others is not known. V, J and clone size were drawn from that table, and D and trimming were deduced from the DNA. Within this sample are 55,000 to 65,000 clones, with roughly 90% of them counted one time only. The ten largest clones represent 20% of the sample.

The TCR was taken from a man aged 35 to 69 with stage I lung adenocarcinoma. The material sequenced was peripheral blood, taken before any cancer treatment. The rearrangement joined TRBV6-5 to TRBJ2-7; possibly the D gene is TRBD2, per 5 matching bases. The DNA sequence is TGTGCCAGCAGTTCGCGGGTAACCTACGAGCAGTACTTC. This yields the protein CASSSRVTYEQYF.